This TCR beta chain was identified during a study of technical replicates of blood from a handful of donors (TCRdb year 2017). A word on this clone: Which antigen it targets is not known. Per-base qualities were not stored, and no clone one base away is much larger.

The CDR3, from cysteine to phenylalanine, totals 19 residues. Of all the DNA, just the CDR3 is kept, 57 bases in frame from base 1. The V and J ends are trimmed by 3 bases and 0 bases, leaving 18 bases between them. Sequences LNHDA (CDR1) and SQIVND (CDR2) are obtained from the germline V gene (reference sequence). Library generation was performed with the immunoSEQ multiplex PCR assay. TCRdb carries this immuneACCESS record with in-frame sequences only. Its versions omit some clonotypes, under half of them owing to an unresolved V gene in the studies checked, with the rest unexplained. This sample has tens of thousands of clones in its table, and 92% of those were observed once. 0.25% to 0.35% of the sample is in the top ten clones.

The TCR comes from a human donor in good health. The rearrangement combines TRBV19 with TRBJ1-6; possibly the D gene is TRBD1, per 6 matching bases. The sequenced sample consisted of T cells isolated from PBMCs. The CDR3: CASSILGHRESSYNSPLHF. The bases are TGTGCCAGTAGTATTTTAGGACACAGGGAAAGCTCCTATAATTCACCCCTCCACTTT.